This TCR beta chain was recorded in a study of blood T cell repertoires in COVID-19. Study-wide context: COVID-19 samples, acute and convalescent, were from the United States, Italy and Spain. Sample material is recorded as cDNA or gDNA derived from T cells, B-cell-depleted T cells, or PBMCs.

Per the original methods: Reference gene primers were amplified, and this amplification served to estimate nucleated cell counts. Repertoires were generated with immunoSEQ multiplex PCR, while TCRdb's copy carries only in-frame clones and drops some. That table furnishes V, J and clone size, whereas the DNA furnished D and trimming. The sample contains roughly 100,000 clones, about 87% of which appear only once. The CDR3 spans 15 residues. V dropped 3 bases and J dropped 2; count of bases not matched to a gene: 2. Germline CDR1 MGHRA, CDR2 YSYEKL. The TCR comes from a man in his fifties or sixties with active or convalescent COVID-19. Sequencing was performed on peripheral blood. The chain employs TRBV4-1 and TRBJ1-3, with 9 bases that match TRBD1. The CDR3 region has the DNA TGCGCCAGCAGCCAGAGGGACAGGGCTGGAAACACCATATATTTT. Its translation: CASSQRDRAGNTIYF.